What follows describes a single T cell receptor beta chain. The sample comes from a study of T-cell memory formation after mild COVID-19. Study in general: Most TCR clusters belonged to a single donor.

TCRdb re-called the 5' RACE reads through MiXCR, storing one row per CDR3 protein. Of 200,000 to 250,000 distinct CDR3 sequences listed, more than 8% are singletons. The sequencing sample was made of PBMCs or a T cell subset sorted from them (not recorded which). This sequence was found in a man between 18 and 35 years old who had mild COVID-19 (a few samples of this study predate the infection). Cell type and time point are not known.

CDR3 protein: CASSLITGAHNEQFF. In DNA, the CDR3 is TGCGCCAGCAGCTTGATCACTGGGGCGCACAATGAGCAGTTCTTC. This chain joins TRBV5-1 and TRBJ2-1; maybe TRBD1 (5 bases). Germline values: CDR1 SGHRS, CDR2 YFSETQ. The CDR3 has 15 residues. The V and J ends lost 1 base and 5 bases respectively, with 13 bases between them.